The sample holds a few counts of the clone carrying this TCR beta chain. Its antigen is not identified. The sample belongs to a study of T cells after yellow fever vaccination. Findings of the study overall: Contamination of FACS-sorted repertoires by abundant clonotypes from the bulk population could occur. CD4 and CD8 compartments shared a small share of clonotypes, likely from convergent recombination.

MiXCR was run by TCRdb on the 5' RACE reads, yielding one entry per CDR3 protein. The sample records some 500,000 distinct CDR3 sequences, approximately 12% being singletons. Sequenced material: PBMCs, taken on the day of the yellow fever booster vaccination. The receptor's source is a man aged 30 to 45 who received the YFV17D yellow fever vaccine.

The CDR3 region has the DNA TGTGCCAGCAGCTTAGCGGGGACTCCGGTGGGGGAGCAGTACTTC. As protein: CASSLAGTPVGEQYF. The chain links TRBV7-8 to TRBJ2-7; TRBD2 is a possible D gene (6 bases). This CDR3 region has 15 residues. Looked up from germline, CDR1 is SGHVS and CDR2 is FQNEAQ. Trimming shortened V by 0 bases and J by 7 bases, and 16 bases separated the two germline ends. The complete variable domain, with remaining parts taken from reference TRBV7-8 and TRBJ2-7, reads GAGVSQSPRYKVAKRGQDVALRCDPISGHVSLFWYQQALGQGPEFLTYFQNEAQLDKSGLPSDRFFAERPEGSVSTLKIQRTQQEDSAVYLCASSLAGTPVGEQYFGPGTRLTVT.